The 21 T cell receptor beta chains given below trace back to one sample, sequenced in a study of identical twins. TCRdb used MiXCR to reprocess the 5' RACE reads, holding one entry per CDR3 protein. The sample holds fewer than 900,000 distinct CDR3 sequences, 15% to 20% seen once. Separately, the same data were catalogued under a study of T cells expressing NK-cell markers.

Material: PBMCs. These receptors came from a young woman in good health.

The chain employs TRBV20-1 and TRBJ2-7, with a possible D match to TRBD2 (6 bases). The CDR3 extends over 14 amino acids. Germline CDR1 is DFQATT and CDR2 is SNEGSKA (reference sequence). V dropped 2 bases and J dropped 3 bases, with 14 bases sitting between them. The CDR3 loop reads CSARRSGRGYEQYF. The CDR3 DNA reads as TGCAGTGCTAGACGAAGTGGGCGGGGCTACGAGCAGTACTTC.

The rearrangement joins TRBV10-1 to TRBJ2-5; D gene uncertain. This CDR3 is 13 amino acids long. V was trimmed by 8 bases and J by 4 bases, leaving 14 bases between them. Per germline, CDR1 WNHNN and CDR2 SYGVQD (reference sequence). Here the CDR3 reads CASSPRWGETQYF. In DNA form, the CDR3 reads TGCGCCAGCTCCCCGAGATGGGGAGAGACCCAGTACTTC.

The chain carries TRBV5-5 and TRBJ2-5, with 7 positions matching TRBD1. The CDR3 totals 17 residues. V was pared by 1 base and J by 4 bases, with 13 bases of the junction left unmatched. CDR1 and CDR2 (germline): SGHKS, YYEKEE (reference sequence). This CDR3 is CASSLSFRQGWGETQYF. Here the CDR3 DNA reads TGTGCCAGCAGCTTGTCCTTTCGACAGGGTTGGGGAGAGACCCAGTACTTC.

The J gene is TRBJ2-3, the V gene TRBV12-5, with D perhaps matching TRBD2 (7 bases). The CDR3 totals 13 residues. Trimming took off 6 bases at V and 3 bases at J, with 10 bases between the two ends. Germline V gives CDR1 LGHNT, CDR2 FRNRAP. CDR3 bases: TGTGCTAGTGGGCGGGGGCGGACAGATACGCAGTATTTT. Its translation: CASGRGRTDTQYF.

This chain connects TRBV4-3 to TRBJ2-7, with D perhaps matching TRBD1 (5 bases). Germline V lookup: CDR1 LGHNA, CDR2 YSLEER. V was trimmed by 0 bases and J by 6 bases, leaving 15 bases between them. The CDR3 has 15 amino acids. For the CDR3, the DNA is TGCGCCAGCAGCCAAGACCCCAGGGCTAGGGGCGAGCAGTACTTC. It specifies CASSQDPRARGEQYF.

The V and J genes are TRBV24-1 and TRBJ2-3, with D possibly being TRBD2 (5 bases). CDR1 is KGHDR, CDR2 SFDVKD, per germline. The CDR3 has 12 amino acids. Trimming left V 6 bases short and J 11 bases short, with 14 bases between. DNA for the CDR3: TGTGCCACCAGTACCTTGTTACGGGAGCAGTATTTT. Its protein is CATSTLLREQYF.

The genes are TRBV7-8 and TRBJ2-7; a possible D gene is TRBD2 (6 bases). The germline V and J ends were trimmed by 7 bases and 9 bases, with 22 bases remaining between them. The CDR3 is made up of 14 amino acids. Germline values: CDR1 SGHVS, CDR2 FQNEAQ. Here the CDR3 reads CASTENFGGPGQYF. The CDR3 nucleotides read TGTGCCAGCACCGAGAACTTCGGAGGGCCGGGGCAGTACTTC.

The V gene is TRBV7-7, the J gene TRBJ2-7; D may be TRBD1 (6 bases). This CDR3 region has 16 residues. The V gene's germline CDR1 is SSHAT and CDR2 FNYEAQ (reference sequence). V lost 1 base to trimming and J lost 0 bases, with 13 bases between them. This chain's CDR3 is CASSLETGSPSYEQYF. The CDR3 DNA reads as TGTGCCAGCAGCTTAGAGACAGGTTCCCCCTCCTACGAGCAGTACTTC.

J is TRBJ2-1 and V is TRBV10-3; possible D gene TRBD2, 6 bases. Germline V gives CDR1 ENHRY, CDR2 SYGVKD. The CDR3 sequence is 19 residues long. Trimming took off 2 bases at V and 0 bases at J, with 20 bases between the two ends. As DNA, the CDR3 is TGTGCCATCAGTGAGCGCGGGGTAAAAGCGGTAAGCTCCTACAATGAGCAGTTCTTC. This encodes CAISERGVKAVSSYNEQFF.

This clonotype has only a few counts. This rearrangement joins TRBV12-3 or TRBV12-4 to TRBJ1-1, with 7 bases aligning to TRBD1. With 3 bases clipped from V and 3 bases from J, the junction kept 4 bases outside the gene matches. The CDR3 contains 14 residues. CDR3 sequence reads: CASSLDRKDTEAFF. The CDR3 nucleotides read TGTGCCAGCAGTTTGGACAGGAAGGACACTGAAGCTTTCTTT.

This clonotype was found a few times. Germline is not matched at one junction end, which may reflect a read error. The rearrangement links TRBV5-1 to TRBJ2-1; weak D call: TRBD2 (5 bases). The CDR3 loop spans 16 amino acids. Germline CDR1 SGHRS, CDR2 YFSETQ. CDR3 region: CASSLVGLATYDEQFF. The CDR3 coding sequence is TGCGCCAGCAGCTTGGTCGGGCTAGCCACCTACGATGAGCAGTTCTTC.

In this sample, this clonotype turned up a few times. This CDR3 reads CATEIGDSVETQYF. CDR3 in DNA: TGTGCCACTGAAATTGGGGACAGTGTAGAGACCCAGTACTTC. The J gene is TRBJ2-5, the V gene TRBV7-8; TRBD1 agrees at 7 bases. The CDR3 runs to 14 residues. V dropped 10 bases and J dropped 4; count of bases not matched to a gene: 12. Germline loops: CDR1 SGHVS, CDR2 FQNEAQ.

Only a few counts were recorded for this clonotype. This chain links TRBV18 with TRBJ2-5; unclear D gene. Germline V gene sequence: CDR1 KGHSH, CDR2 LQKENI. CDR3 length equals 13 residues. Trimming removed 1 base at V and 5 bases at J, with 8 bases between. The CDR3 DNA is TGTGCCAGCTCACCACGGGCGTTGGAGACCCAGTACTTC. Encoded protein: CASSPRALETQYF.

This clonotype has more than one count but fewer than ten. The chain employs TRBV20-1 and TRBJ2-1; D is perhaps TRBD1 (5 bases). The V gene lost 6 bases and the J gene lost 12 bases, with 18 bases spanning the gap. This CDR3 has 12 residues. Germline V lookup: CDR1 DFQATT, CDR2 SNEGSKA (reference sequence). The CDR3 DNA sequence: TGCAGTGCCCTCTCCCCGCAGGGCCTGCAGTTCTTC. This encodes CSALSPQGLQFF.

This clonotype was seen only a few times. J is TRBJ1-2 and V is TRBV6-5; D is possibly TRBD1 (6 bases). Per germline, CDR1 MNHEY and CDR2 SVGAGI. The CDR3 is made up of 13 amino acids. Trimming stripped 2 bases from V and 4 bases from J, with 8 bases between. Here the CDR3 reads CASSYARGYGYTF. As DNA, the CDR3 is TGTGCCAGCAGTTACGCCAGGGGCTATGGCTACACCTTC.

V and J are TRBV20-1 and TRBJ2-2; 7 nucleotides agree with TRBD2. With 0 bases clipped from V and 0 bases from J, the junction kept 1 base outside the gene matches. Germline-derived CDR1 and CDR2 are DFQATT and SNEGSKA (reference sequence). The CDR3 spans 15 residues. The CDR3 DNA follows: TGCAGTGCTAGAGAAGGGACTACGAACACCGGGGAGCTGTTTTTT. Protein product: CSAREGTTNTGELFF.

The V and J genes are TRBV20-1 and TRBJ2-3; either TRBD1 or TRBD2 may supply D (5 bases each). Deletions cut 3 bases from V and 4 bases from J, with 11 bases between. Per the germline V gene, CDR1 is DFQATT and CDR2 is SNEGSKA (reference sequence). This CDR3 spans 13 amino acids. CDR3 sequence (DNA): TGCAGTGCTAGCGGGACCTATTCAGATACGCAGTATTTT. Its protein is CSASGTYSDTQYF.

The CDR3 nucleotides read TGTGCCAGCAGTTACGACGGCTATCAGCCCCAGCATTTT. Translated, it gives CASSYDGYQPQHF. The chain recombines TRBV27 with TRBJ1-5, with D unresolved. The germline V gene has CDR1 MNHEY and CDR2 SMNVEV (reference sequence). The CDR3 has 13 residues. V was cut by 4 bases and J by 5 bases, with 9 bases left in between.

This clonotype occurred a few times. The chain is built from TRBV18 and TRBJ2-3; TRBD2 agrees at 7 bases. The CDR3 loop spans 15 amino acids. Germline V gives CDR1 KGHSH, CDR2 LQKENI. The trim removed 2 bases at V and 3 bases at J, leaving 5 bases unmatched. CDR3 nucleotides: TGTGCCAGCTCACCATCCAGCGGGGATACAGATACGCAGTATTTT. It yields the protein CASSPSSGDTDTQYF.

The gene calls are TRBV15 and TRBJ2-3; TRBD1 agrees at 8 bases. Germline V gene data show CDR1 as LNHNV and CDR2 as YYDKDF (reference sequence). V lost 5 bases, J lost 4 bases, and 11 bases stayed unmatched. CDR3 size: 16 residues. The CDR3 DNA follows: TGTGCCACCAGCCCTCGGGACAGGAAGTCACCAGATACGCAGTATTTT. Its protein is CATSPRDRKSPDTQYF.

The J gene is TRBJ2-1, the V gene TRBV5-1; TRBD2 agrees at 12 bases. CDR3 length equals 14 residues. The ends lost 4 bases at V and 9 bases at J; junction bases unmatched: 5. CDR1 SGHRS and CDR2 YFSETQ come from the germline V gene. The CDR3 DNA is TGCGCCAGCAGCGCAGGACTAGCGGGGAGTGAGCAGTTCTTC. It encodes CASSAGLAGSEQFF.